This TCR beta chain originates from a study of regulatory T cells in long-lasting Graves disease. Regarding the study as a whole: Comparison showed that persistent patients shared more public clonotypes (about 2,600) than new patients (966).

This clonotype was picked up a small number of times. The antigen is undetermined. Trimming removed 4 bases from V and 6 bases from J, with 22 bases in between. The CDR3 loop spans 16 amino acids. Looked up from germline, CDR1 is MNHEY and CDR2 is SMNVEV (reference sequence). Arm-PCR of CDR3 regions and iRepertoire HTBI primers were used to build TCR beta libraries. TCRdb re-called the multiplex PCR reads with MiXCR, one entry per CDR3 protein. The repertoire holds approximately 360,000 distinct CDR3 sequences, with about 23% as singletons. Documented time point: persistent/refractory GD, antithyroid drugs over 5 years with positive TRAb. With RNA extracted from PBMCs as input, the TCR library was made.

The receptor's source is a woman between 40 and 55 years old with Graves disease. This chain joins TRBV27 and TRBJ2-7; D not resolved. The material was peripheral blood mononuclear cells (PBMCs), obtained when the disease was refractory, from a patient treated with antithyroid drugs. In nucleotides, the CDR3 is TGTGCCAGCAGTTACCATCGACACAAAACTTCGGGCGAGCAGTACTTC. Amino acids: CASSYHRHKTSGEQYF.